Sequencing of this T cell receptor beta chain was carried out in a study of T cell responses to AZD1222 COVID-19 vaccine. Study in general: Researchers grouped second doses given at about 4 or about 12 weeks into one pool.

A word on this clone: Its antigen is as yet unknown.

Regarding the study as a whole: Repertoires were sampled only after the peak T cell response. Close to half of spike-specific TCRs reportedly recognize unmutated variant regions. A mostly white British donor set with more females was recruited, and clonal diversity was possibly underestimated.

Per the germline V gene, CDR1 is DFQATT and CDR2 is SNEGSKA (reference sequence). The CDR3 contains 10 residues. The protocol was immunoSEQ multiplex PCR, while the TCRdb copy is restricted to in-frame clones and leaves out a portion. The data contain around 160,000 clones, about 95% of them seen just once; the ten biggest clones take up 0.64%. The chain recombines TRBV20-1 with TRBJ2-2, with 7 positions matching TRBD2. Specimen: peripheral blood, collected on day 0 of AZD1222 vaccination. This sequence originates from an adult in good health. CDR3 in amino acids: CSGLDGELFF. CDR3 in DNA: TGCAGCGGACTAGACGGGGAGCTGTTTTTT.